A single sample is the source of the 21 T cell receptor beta chains below, sequenced in a study of cytomegalovirus exposure and HLA in healthy donors. PCR employed 60 Vbeta and 13 Jbeta primers. Clones were read by immunoSEQ multiplex PCR, and TCRdb kept only the in-frame ones, dropping some. The top ten hold 1.5% to 2% of the sample, which has 150,000 to 200,000 clones, roughly 80% seen once. The sample taken for sequencing was PBMCs. These receptors were obtained from a woman aged 45-59 years in good health and CMV-seronegative.

The chain uses TRBV27 and TRBJ1-5; weak D call: TRBD1 (6 bases). V was trimmed by 4 bases and J by 3 bases, leaving 13 bases between them. The germline V gene has CDR1 MNHEY and CDR2 SMNVEV (reference sequence). The CDR3 length is 15 residues. The CDR3 protein is CASSSGVFDNQPQHF. CDR3 in DNA: TGTGCCAGCAGTTCAGGGGTTTTTGACAATCAGCCCCAGCATTTT.

This chain links TRBV28 with TRBJ1-1, with 7 bases that match TRBD1. The CDR3 has 14 residues. The V gene's germline CDR1 is MDHEN and CDR2 SYDVKM. The junction had 8 bases not matched to a gene; V was cut back by 6 bases and J by 4 bases. The CDR3 DNA reads as TGTGCCAGCAGGCCCGGACAGGTGGGCACTGAAGCTTTCTTT. Protein: CASRPGQVGTEAFF. Filled out from reference TRBV28 and TRBJ1-1, the complete variable domain reads DVKVTQSSRYLVKRTGEKVFLECVQDMDHENMFWYRQDPGLGLRLIYFSYDVKMKEKGDIPEGYSVSREKKERFSLILESASTNQTSMYLCASRPGQVGTEAFFGQGTRLTVV.

This chain joins TRBV27 and TRBJ2-5; D perhaps matches TRBD2 (5 bases). Germline V gives CDR1 MNHEY, CDR2 SMNVEV (reference sequence). CDR3 length equals 14 residues. Trimming left V 7 bases short and J 0 bases short, with 12 bases between. The CDR3 spells CASKPGTYQETQYF. CDR3 nucleotides: TGTGCCAGCAAACCGGGAACGTACCAAGAGACCCAGTACTTC.

The gene calls are TRBV7-6 and TRBJ2-1; 7 bases match TRBD2. With 0 bases clipped from V and 4 bases from J, the junction kept 6 bases outside the gene matches. This CDR3 is 16 amino acids long. The germline V gene encodes CDR1 SGHVS and CDR2 FNYEAQ. The CDR3 here is CASSLAASGGYNEQFF. The CDR3 DNA sequence: TGTGCCAGCAGCTTAGCCGCGTCGGGGGGATACAATGAGCAGTTCTTC.

This chain links TRBV11-3 with TRBJ2-1, with D possibly being TRBD2 (5 bases). Germline CDR1 SGHNT, CDR2 YENEEA. Trimming pared 6 bases from V and 8 bases from J, leaving 11 bases between. This CDR3 comprises 12 residues. The CDR3 here is CASRAEGHEQFF. The CDR3 region has the DNA TGTGCCAGCAGGGCCGAGGGCCATGAGCAGTTCTTC.

This sequence joins TRBV19 and TRBJ1-1, with 7 nucleotides matching TRBD1. The CDR3 loop spans 13 amino acids. CDR1 and CDR2 from the germline V gene are LNHDA and SQIVND (reference sequence). The CDR3 nucleotides are TGTGCTGTGGAGGGGGCGCGAAACACTGAAGCTTTCTTT. This sequence encodes CAVEGARNTEAFF.

The chain links TRBV7-9 to TRBJ1-5, with 10 positions matching TRBD1. The germline V gene encodes CDR1 SEHNR and CDR2 FQNEAQ (reference sequence). J gave up 3 bases and V 1 base, and 3 bases lay outside the gene matches. The CDR3 sequence is 16 residues long. As DNA, the CDR3 is TGTGCCAGCAGCTTAGTGGGACAGGGGATCAATCAGCCCCAGCATTTT. It yields the protein CASSLVGQGINQPQHF.

The J gene is TRBJ1-4, the V gene TRBV2; 7 positions agree with TRBD1. V shed 7 bases and J 7 bases; nucleotides not matched to a gene: 6. The CDR3 runs 13 residues. Per the germline V gene, CDR1 is SNHLY and CDR2 is FYNNEI. The CDR3 loop is CASKEGAGEKLFF. In DNA form, the CDR3 reads TGTGCCAGCAAGGAGGGGGCGGGTGAAAAACTGTTTTTT.

The table lists this clone with many counts. The V call is TRBV6-4, the J call TRBJ2-2; TRBD1 agrees at 8 bases. In germline, CDR1 is MRHNA, CDR2 SNTAGT. The CDR3 is 15 residues long. V lost 0 bases and J lost 6; bases outside the gene matches: 3. As DNA, the CDR3 is TGTGCCAGCAGTGACTCAACGGACAGGGCCGGGGAGCTGTTTTTT. This translates into CASSDSTDRAGELFF.

The chain joins TRBV2 to TRBJ2-3; TRBD2 agrees at 7 bases. Germline V lookup: CDR1 SNHLY, CDR2 FYNNEI. This CDR3 is built from 14 residues. Trimming cost V 6 bases and J 7 bases; bases outside gene matches: 10. This chain's CDR3 is CASSLAVTRNTQYF. CDR3 DNA sequence: TGTGCCAGCAGCCTAGCGGTTACGAGGAATACGCAGTATTTT.

The genes are TRBV7-8 and TRBJ1-1, with a weak D call TRBD1 (6 bases). Trimming removed 5 bases from V and 5 bases from J, with 15 bases in between. Germline loops: CDR1 SGHVS, CDR2 FQNEAQ. This CDR3 region has 14 residues. CDR3: CASSAREGETEAFF. DNA for the CDR3: TGTGCCAGCAGCGCAAGGGAGGGGGAAACTGAAGCTTTCTTT.

This clone came up a few times. V and J are TRBV4-1 and TRBJ2-1, with TRBD2 matching over 10 bases. This CDR3 spans 13 amino acids. Germline V gives CDR1 MGHRA, CDR2 YSYEKL. The ends lost 1 base at V and 10 bases at J; junction bases unmatched: 1. The chain's CDR3 is CASSQVLAGEQFF. As DNA, the CDR3 is TGCGCCAGCAGCCAAGTACTAGCGGGAGAGCAGTTCTTC.

The sample holds one count of this clone. The chain recombines TRBV11-2 with TRBJ1-1; 8 bases fit TRBD1. V was clipped by 5 bases and J by 3 bases; unmatched bases: 8. The germline gives CDR1 SGHAT, CDR2 FQNNGV. The CDR3 spans 15 residues. The CDR3 reads CASSLRTGRYTEAFF. CDR3 DNA: TGTGCCAGCAGCCTCAGGACAGGGCGGTACACTGAAGCTTTCTTT.

This chain links TRBV18 with TRBJ2-4, with 11 nucleotides matching TRBD1. V was clipped by 1 base and J by 3 bases; unmatched bases: 2. CDR3 length: 16 residues. Germline V gene data show CDR1 as KGHSH and CDR2 as LQKENI. The DNA of the CDR3 is TGTGCCAGCTCACCACTTGGGACAGGGGGCAAAAACATTCAGTACTTC. Its translation is CASSPLGTGGKNIQYF.

The chain employs TRBV19 and TRBJ1-5; no firm D call. The ends were cut back, 1 base at V and 3 bases at J, with 10 bases in the middle. This CDR3 has 15 residues. CDR1 and CDR2 (germline): LNHDA, SQIVND (reference sequence). CDR3 region: CASSIAVNINQPQHF. In DNA, the CDR3 is TGTGCCAGTAGTATAGCAGTTAATATCAATCAGCCCCAGCATTTT. Full variable domain (remainder filled in from reference TRBV19 and TRBJ1-5): DGGITQSPKYLFRKEGQNVTLSCEQNLNHDAMYWYRQDPGQGLRLIYYSQIVNDFQKGDIAEGYSVSREKKESFPLTVTSAQKNPTAFYLCASSIAVNINQPQHFGDGTRLSIL.

This CDR3 reads CASSVVGQQVGGYTF. CDR3 coding DNA: TGTGCCAGCAGCGTAGTGGGACAGCAAGTGGGGGGCTACACCTTC. The chain links TRBV9 to TRBJ1-2; 7 nucleotides line up with TRBD1. CDR1 is SGDLS and CDR2 is YYNGEE in the germline V gene. Unmatched junction bases numbered 10, after V lost 0 bases and J lost 8 bases. This CDR3 has 15 residues. The entire variable domain, with the rest obtained from reference TRBV9 and TRBJ1-2, is as follows: DSGVTQTPKHLITATGQRVTLRCSPRSGDLSVYWYQQSLDQGLQFLIQYYNGEERAKGNILERFSAQQFPDLHSELNLSSLELGDSALYFCASSVVGQQVGGYTFGSGTRLTVV.

The chain carries TRBV6-6 and TRBJ2-5; a weak D match, TRBD1 (8 bases). The CDR3 has 16 amino acids. From germline, CDR1 is MNHNY and CDR2 SVGAGI (reference sequence). The ends were cut back, 0 bases at V and 4 bases at J, with 15 bases in the middle. CDR3 region: CASSYSGGGTGETQYF. CDR3 coding DNA: TGTGCCAGCAGTTACTCCGGGGGAGGGACAGGAGAGACCCAGTACTTC.

The rearrangement uses TRBV9 and TRBJ1-2; 8 bases agree with TRBD1. With V trimmed by 4 bases and J by 8 bases, 13 bases remained unmatched. This CDR3 comprises 15 residues. Per germline, CDR1 SGDLS and CDR2 YYNGEE. This CDR3 is CASSPTGARGSGYTF. Written as DNA, the CDR3 is TGTGCCAGCAGCCCGACAGGGGCAAGAGGTAGCGGCTACACCTTC. Full variable domain (missing parts from reference TRBV9 and TRBJ1-2): DSGVTQTPKHLITATGQRVTLRCSPRSGDLSVYWYQQSLDQGLQFLIQYYNGEERAKGNILERFSAQQFPDLHSELNLSSLELGDSALYFCASSPTGARGSGYTFGSGTRLTVV.

The chain couples TRBV18 to TRBJ1-5; D gene ambiguous. The CDR3 sequence is 15 residues long. Germline values: CDR1 KGHSH, CDR2 LQKENI. The V end lost 2 bases, the J end lost 6 bases, and 14 bases lay between the germline ends. The CDR3 sequence: CASSPSGGLTQPQHF. CDR3 bases: TGTGCCAGCTCACCAAGCGGCGGTCTCACTCAGCCCCAGCATTTT.

Note on this clone: An end of the junction does not agree with germline; a read error may underlie this. This chain links TRBV7-7 with TRBJ2-5; 7 bases fit TRBD1. Germline values: CDR1 SSHAT, CDR2 FNYEAQ (reference sequence). The CDR3 covers 14 residues. DNA of the CDR3: TGTGCTAGCAGCACGGGACAGAGACAAGAGACCCAGTACTTC. As protein: CASSTGQRQETQYF.

This clone has only one observation. CDR3 bases: TGTGCCAGCAGCTTACGAGGACTAGCGGGGAGTCATGCCTACAATGAGCAGTTCTTC. Translating it yields CASSLRGLAGSHAYNEQFF. The chain employs TRBV7-9 and TRBJ2-1; TRBD2 matches 12 bases. The V gene's germline CDR1 is SEHNR and CDR2 FQNEAQ (reference sequence). The V segment lost 2 bases and the J segment 2 bases; nucleotides outside the gene matches: 10. The CDR3 extends over 19 amino acids.